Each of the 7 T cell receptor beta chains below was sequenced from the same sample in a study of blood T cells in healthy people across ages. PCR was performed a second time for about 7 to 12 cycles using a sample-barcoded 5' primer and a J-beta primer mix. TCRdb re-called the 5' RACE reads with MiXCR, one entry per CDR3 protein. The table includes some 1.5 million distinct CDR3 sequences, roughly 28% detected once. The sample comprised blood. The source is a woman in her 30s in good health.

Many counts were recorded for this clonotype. As DNA, the CDR3 is TGTGCCATCAGGGGGGACAGGGGGAAGAACACTGAAGCTTTCTTT. Amino acids: CAIRGDRGKNTEAFF. The V and J genes are TRBV10-3 and TRBJ1-1; 11 nucleotides agree with TRBD1. The CDR3 has 15 amino acids. The germline V gene encodes CDR1 ENHRY and CDR2 SYGVKD. V trimming: 6 bases; J trimming: 1 base; junction bases outside the gene matches: 4.

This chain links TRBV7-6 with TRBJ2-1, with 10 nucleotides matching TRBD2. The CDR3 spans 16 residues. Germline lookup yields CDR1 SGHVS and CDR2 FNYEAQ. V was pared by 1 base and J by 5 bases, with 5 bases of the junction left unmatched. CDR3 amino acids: CASSLVTSGRDNEQFF. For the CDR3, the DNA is TGTGCCAGCAGCTTAGTGACTAGCGGGCGTGACAATGAGCAGTTCTTC.

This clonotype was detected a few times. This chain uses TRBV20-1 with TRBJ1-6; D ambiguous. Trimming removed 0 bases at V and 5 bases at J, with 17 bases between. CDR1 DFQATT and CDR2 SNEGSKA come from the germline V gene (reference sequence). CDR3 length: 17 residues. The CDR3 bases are TGCAGTGCTAGAGACTACGCGGCAGGCGCGAATAATTCACCCCTCCACTTT. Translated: CSARDYAAGANNSPLHF.

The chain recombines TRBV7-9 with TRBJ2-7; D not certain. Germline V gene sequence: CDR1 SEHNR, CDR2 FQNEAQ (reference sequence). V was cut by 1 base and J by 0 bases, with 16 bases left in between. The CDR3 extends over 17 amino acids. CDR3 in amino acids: CASSLEYATRTSYEQYF. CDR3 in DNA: TGTGCCAGCAGCTTAGAGTATGCGACAAGGACCTCCTACGAGCAGTACTTC.

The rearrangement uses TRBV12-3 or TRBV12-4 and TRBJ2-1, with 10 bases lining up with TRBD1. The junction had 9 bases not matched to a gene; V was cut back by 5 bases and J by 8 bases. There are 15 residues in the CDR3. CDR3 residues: CASSPGTGVVYEQFF. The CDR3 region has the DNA TGTGCCAGCAGTCCCGGGACAGGGGTTGTCTATGAGCAGTTCTTC.

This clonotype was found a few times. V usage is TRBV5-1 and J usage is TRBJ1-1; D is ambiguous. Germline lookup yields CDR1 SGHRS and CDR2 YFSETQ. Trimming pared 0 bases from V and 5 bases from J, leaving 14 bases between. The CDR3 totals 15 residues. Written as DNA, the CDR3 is TGCGCCAGCAGCTTGGGAAGTGGAGTTGGTACTGAAGCTTTCTTT. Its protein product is CASSLGSGVGTEAFF.

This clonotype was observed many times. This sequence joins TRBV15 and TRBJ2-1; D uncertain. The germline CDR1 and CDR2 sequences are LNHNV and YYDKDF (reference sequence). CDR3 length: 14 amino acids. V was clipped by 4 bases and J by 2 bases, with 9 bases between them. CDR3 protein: CATSKESPYNEQFF. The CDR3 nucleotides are TGTGCCACCAGCAAAGAAAGCCCCTACAATGAGCAGTTCTTC. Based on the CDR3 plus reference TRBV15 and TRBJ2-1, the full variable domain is DAMVIQNPRYQVTQFGKPVTLSCSQTLNHNVMYWYQQKSSQAPKLLFHYYDKDFNNEADTPDNFQSRRPNTSFCFLDIRSPGLGDTAMYLCATSKESPYNEQFFGPGTRLTVL.